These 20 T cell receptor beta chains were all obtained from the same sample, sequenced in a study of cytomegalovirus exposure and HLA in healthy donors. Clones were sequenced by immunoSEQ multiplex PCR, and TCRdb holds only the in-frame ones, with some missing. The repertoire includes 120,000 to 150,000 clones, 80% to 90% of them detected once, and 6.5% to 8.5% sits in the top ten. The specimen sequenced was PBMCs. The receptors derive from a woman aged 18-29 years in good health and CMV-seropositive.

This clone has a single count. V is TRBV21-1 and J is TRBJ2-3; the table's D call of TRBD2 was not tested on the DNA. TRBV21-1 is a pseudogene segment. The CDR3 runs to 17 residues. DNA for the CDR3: TGTGCCAGCAGCAAAGTAGGACTAGCGGGAGGGGCAGATACGCAGTATTTT. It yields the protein CASSKVGLAGGADTQYF.

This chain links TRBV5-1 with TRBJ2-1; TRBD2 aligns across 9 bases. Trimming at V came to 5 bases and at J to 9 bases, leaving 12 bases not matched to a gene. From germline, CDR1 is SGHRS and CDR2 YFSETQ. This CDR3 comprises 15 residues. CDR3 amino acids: CASSEASGVKSEQFF. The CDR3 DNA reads TGCGCCAGCAGTGAAGCTAGCGGGGTTAAGAGTGAGCAGTTCTTC. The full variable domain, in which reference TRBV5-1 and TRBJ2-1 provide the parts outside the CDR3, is KAGVTQTPRYLIKTRGQQVTLSCSPISGHRSVSWYQQTPGQGLQFLFEYFSETQRNKGNFPGRFSGRQFSNSRSEMNVSTLELGDSALYLCASSEASGVKSEQFFGPGTRLTVL.

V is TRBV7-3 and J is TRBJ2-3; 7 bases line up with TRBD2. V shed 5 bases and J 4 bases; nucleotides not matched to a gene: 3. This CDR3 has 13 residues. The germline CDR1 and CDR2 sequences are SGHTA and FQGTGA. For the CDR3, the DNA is TGTGCCAGCAGCCATGGGGGGGCAGATACGCAGTATTTT. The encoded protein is CASSHGGADTQYF. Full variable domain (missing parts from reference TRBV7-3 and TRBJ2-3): GAGVSQTPSNKVTEKGKYVELRCDPISGHTALYWYRQSLGQGPEFLIYFQGTGAADDSGLPNDRFFAVRPEGSVSTLKIQRTERGDSAVYLCASSHGGADTQYFGPGTRLTVL.

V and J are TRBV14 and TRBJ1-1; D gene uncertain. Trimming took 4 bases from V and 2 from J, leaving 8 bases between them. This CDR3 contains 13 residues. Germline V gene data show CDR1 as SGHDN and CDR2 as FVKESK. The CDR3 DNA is TGTGCCAGCAGCCGACAAACCAACACTGAAGCTTTCTTT. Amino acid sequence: CASSRQTNTEAFF.

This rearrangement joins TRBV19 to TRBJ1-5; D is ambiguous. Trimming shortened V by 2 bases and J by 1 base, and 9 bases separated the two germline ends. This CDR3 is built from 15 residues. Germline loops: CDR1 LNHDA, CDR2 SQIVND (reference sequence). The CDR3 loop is CASSIKRESNQPQHF. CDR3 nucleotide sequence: TGTGCCAGTAGTATAAAAAGGGAGAGCAATCAGCCCCAGCATTTT.

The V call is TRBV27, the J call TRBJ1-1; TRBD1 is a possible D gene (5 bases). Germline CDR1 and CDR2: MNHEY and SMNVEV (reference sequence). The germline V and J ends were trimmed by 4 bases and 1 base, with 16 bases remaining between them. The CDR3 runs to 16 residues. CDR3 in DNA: TGTGCCAGCAGTTCGCGCTATCGACAGACGAACACTGAAGCTTTCTTT. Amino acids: CASSSRYRQTNTEAFF.

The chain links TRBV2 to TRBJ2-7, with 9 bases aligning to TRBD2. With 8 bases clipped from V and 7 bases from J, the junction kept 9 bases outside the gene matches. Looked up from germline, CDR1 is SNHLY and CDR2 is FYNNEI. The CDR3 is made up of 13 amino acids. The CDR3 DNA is TGTGCCAGCGGGCGGGAGGGATTGGGGGAGCAGTACTTC. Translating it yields CASGREGLGEQYF.

CDR3 nucleotides: TGCAGCGTGACAGGGGTGAACACTGAAGCTTTCTTT. Residues: CSVTGVNTEAFF. V usage is TRBV29-1 and J usage is TRBJ1-1; 8 nucleotides match TRBD1. CDR1 and CDR2 from the germline V gene are SQVTM and ANQGSEA. The CDR3 is made up of 12 amino acids. Trimming at V came to 6 bases and at J to 0 bases, leaving 0 bases not matched to a gene.

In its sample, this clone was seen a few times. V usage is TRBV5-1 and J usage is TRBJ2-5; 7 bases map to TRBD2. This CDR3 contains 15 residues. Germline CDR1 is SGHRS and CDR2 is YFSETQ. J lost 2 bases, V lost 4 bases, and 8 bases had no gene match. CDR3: CASSLRASGQETQYF. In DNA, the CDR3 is TGCGCCAGCAGCCTGAGGGCTAGCGGACAAGAGACCCAGTACTTC.

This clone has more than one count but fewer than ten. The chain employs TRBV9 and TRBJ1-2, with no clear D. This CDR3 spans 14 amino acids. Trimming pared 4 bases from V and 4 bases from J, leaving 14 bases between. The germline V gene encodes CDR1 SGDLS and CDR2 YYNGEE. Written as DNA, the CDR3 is TGTGCCAGCAGCCCTGTCGAGGGCGTCTATGGCTACACCTTC. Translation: CASSPVEGVYGYTF.

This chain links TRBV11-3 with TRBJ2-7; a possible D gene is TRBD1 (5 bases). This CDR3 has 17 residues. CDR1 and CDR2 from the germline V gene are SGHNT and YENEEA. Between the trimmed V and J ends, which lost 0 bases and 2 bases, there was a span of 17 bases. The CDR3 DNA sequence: TGTGCCAGCAGCTTAGATTCCTCCCGACAGATTCCCTACGAGCAGTACTTC. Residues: CASSLDSSRQIPYEQYF.

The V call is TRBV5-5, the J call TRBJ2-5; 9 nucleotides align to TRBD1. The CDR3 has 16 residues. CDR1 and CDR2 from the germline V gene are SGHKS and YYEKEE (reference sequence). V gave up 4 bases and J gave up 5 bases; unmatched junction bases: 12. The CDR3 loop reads CASSQTWHRGPETQYF. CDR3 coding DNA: TGTGCCAGCAGCCAGACCTGGCACAGGGGGCCGGAGACCCAGTACTTC.

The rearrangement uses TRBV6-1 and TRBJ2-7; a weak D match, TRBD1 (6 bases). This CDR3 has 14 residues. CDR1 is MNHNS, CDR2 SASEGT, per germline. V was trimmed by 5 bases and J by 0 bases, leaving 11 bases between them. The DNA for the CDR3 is TGTGCCAGCAGTTGGGGGCGGGCCTCCTACGAGCAGTACTTC. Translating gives CASSWGRASYEQYF.

The CDR3 spells CASSSRVGLNTEAFF. CDR3 coding DNA: TGTGCCAGCAGTTCCAGGGTCGGACTGAACACTGAAGCTTTCTTT. The chain combines TRBV28 with TRBJ1-1; D perhaps matches TRBD1 (5 bases). The CDR3 has 15 amino acids. Germline V CDR1 and CDR2: MDHEN, SYDVKM. V lost 4 bases and J lost 0, with 12 bases in between.

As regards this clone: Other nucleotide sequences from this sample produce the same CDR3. The CDR3 loop is CASSGPGNTEAFF. The CDR3 DNA sequence: TGTGCCAGCAGTGGACCGGGGAACACTGAAGCTTTCTTT. The chain recombines TRBV2 with TRBJ1-1; D is ambiguous. Germline CDR1 reads SNHLY; CDR2 reads FYNNEI. This CDR3 has 13 amino acids. Trimming removed 4 bases from V and 1 base from J, with 7 bases in between.

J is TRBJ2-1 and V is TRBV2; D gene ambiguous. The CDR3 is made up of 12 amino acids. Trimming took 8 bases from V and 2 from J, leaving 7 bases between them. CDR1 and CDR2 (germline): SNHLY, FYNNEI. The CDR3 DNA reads TGTGCCAGCCGAGGTGCCTACAATGAGCAGTTCTTC. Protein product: CASRGAYNEQFF. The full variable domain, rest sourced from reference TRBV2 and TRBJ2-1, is EPEVTQTPSHQVTQMGQEVILRCVPISNHLYFYWYRQILGQKVEFLVSFYNNEISEKSEIFDDQFSVERPDGSNFTLKIRSTKLEDSAMYFCASRGAYNEQFFGPGTRLTVL.

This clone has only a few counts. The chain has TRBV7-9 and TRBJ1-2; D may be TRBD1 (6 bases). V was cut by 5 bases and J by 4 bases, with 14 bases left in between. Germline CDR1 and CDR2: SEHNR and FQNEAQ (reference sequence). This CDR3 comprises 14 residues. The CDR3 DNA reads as TGTGCCAGCAGCCCCGGAACAGGGCCCTATGGCTACACCTTC. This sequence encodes CASSPGTGPYGYTF. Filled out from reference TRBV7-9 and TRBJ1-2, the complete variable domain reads DTGVSQNPRHKITKRGQNVTFRCDPISEHNRLYWYRQTLGQGPEFLTYFQNEAQLEKSRLLSDRFSAERPKGSFSTLEIQRTEQGDSAMYLCASSPGTGPYGYTFGSGTRLTVV.

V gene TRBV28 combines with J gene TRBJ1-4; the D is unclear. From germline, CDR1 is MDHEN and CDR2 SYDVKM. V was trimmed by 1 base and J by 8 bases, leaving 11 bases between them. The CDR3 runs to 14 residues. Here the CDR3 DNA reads TGTGCCAGCAGTTTATTAACCTCGGGGGAAAAACTGTTTTTT. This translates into CASSLLTSGEKLFF.

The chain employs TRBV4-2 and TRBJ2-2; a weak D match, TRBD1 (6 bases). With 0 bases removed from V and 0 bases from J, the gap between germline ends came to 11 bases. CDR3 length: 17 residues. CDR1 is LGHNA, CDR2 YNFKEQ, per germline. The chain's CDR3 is CASSQDLQGSNTGELFF. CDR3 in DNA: TGTGCCAGCAGCCAAGACCTACAGGGTTCGAACACCGGGGAGCTGTTTTTT.

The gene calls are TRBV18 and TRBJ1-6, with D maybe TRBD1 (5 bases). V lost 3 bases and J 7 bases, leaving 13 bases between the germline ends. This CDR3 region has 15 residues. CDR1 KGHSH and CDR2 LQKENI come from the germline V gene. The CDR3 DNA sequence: TGTGCCAGCTCACCCGACTGGGACTCAAATTCACCCCTCCACTTT. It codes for CASSPDWDSNSPLHF.